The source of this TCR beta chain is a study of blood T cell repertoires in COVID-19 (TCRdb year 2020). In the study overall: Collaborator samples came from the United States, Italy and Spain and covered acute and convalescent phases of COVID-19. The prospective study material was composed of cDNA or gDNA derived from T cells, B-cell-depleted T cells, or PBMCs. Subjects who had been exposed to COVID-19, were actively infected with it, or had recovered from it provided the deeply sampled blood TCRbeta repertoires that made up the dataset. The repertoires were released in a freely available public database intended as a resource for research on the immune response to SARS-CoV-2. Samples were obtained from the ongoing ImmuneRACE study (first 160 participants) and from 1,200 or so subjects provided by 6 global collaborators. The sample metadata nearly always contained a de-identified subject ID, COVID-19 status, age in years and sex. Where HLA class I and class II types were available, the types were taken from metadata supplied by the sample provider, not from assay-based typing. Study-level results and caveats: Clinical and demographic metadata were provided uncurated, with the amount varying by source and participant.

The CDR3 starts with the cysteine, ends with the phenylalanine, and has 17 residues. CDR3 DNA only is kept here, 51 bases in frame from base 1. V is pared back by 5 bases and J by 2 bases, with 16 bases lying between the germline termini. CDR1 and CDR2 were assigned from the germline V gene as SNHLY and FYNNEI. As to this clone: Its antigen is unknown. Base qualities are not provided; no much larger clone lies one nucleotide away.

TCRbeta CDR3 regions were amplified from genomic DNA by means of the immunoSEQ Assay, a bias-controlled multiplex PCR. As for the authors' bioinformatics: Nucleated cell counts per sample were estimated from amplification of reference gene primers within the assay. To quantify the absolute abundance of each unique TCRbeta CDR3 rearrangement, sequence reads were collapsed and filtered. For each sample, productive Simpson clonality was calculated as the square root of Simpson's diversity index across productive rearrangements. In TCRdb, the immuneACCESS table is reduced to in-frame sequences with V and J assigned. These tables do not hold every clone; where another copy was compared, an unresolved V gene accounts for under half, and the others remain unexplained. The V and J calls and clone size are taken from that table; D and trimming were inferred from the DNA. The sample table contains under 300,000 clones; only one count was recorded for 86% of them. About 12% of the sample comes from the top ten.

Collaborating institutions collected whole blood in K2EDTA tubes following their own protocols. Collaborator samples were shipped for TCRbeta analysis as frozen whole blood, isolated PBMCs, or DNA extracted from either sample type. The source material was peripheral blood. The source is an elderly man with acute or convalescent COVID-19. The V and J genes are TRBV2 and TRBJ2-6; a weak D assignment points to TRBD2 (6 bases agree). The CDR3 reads CASSWDSTKAGANVLTF. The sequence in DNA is TGTGCCAGCAGTTGGGACTCGACAAAGGCTGGGGCCAACGTCCTGACTTTC.